A selection of T cell receptor beta chains follows, all from one sample in a study of post-analysis software for immune sequencing data. Using its own MiXCR run on the PCR reads, TCRdb lists one record per CDR3 protein. In the table there are a few hundred thousand distinct CDR3 sequences, 30% to 40% of which are singletons. Sequenced material: blood. These receptors came from a girl aged 2-15 years with multiple sclerosis. Each CDR3 is given with its conserved first and last residue. The D gene is left open where the match is weak. Where a row states a size, it is once, few, many or the class of an expanded clone; other rows omit it.

abundance	d_gene	v_gene	j_gene	CDR3nt	CDR3aa
few	NA	TRBV15	TRBJ2-3	TGTGCCACCAGCATTTTTCAAGGGAGCACAGATACGCAGTATTTT	CATSIFQGSTDTQYF
NA	TRBD1	TRBV16	TRBJ1-1	TGTGCCAGCAGCCAATGGCGGGGTACAGGGGGCACTGAAGTTTTCTTT	CASSQWRGTGGTEVFF
NA	TRBD1	TRBV7-9	TRBJ1-2	TGTGCCAGCAGCCACTCGACAGGGGGGTATTATGGCTACACCTTC	CASSHSTGGYYGYTF
NA	TRBD2	TRBV20-1	TRBJ2-1	TGCAGTGCGCCTCTTGCGGGGGGGCCGGATGAGCAGTTCTTC	CSAPLAGGPDEQFF
few	TRBD2	TRBV5-1	TRBJ2-5	TGCGCCAGCAGCTTGGCCGTGGCTAGCGGGGGACAAGAGACCCAGTACTTC	CASSLAVASGGQETQYF
NA	NA	TRBV7-2	TRBJ2-1	TGTGCCAGCACCTCTTCTGGGAATGAGCAGTTCTTC	CASTSSGNEQFF
NA	NA	TRBV5-1	TRBJ2-1	TGCGCCAGCAGAAGAGATTACAATGAGCAGTTCTTC	CASRRDYNEQFF
few	NA	TRBV6-5	TRBJ2-5	TGTGCCAGCAATCCTTCAGGGGAAGAGACCCAGTACTTC	CASNPSGEETQYF
NA	TRBD1	TRBV7-6	TRBJ1-1	TGTGCCAGCAGCGCACGACAGGGTTTATTGGACACTGAAGCTTTCTTT	CASSARQGLLDTEAFF
NA	NA	TRBV4-2	TRBJ1-5	TGTGCCAGCAGCCAATCCGGGACACGAAAAAATAGCAATCAGCCCCAGCATTTT	CASSQSGTRKNSNQPQHF
NA	NA	TRBV12-5	TRBJ1-2	TGTGCTAGTGGTCTGACAGGATACTATGGCTACACCTTC	CASGLTGYYGYTF
few	TRBD1	TRBV28	TRBJ2-7	TGTGCCAGCAGGCCGCCTGGACAGGGGTTTGCCTACGAGCAGTACTTC	CASRPPGQGFAYEQYF
NA	NA	TRBV29-1	TRBJ1-4	TGCAGCGCACCTTATCCCAGCGGGGCTAATGAAAAACTGTTTTTT	CSAPYPSGANEKLFF
few	TRBD2	TRBV4-3	TRBJ2-1	TGCGCCAGCAGCCGCGCATCCGGGACTAGCGGGTTCAATGAGCAGTTCTTC	CASSRASGTSGFNEQFF
few	NA	TRBV29-1	TRBJ2-5	TGCAGCGTCGAACCAGCGGCATTTGAAGAGACCCAGTACTTC	CSVEPAAFEETQYF
NA	TRBD1	TRBV9	TRBJ2-7	TGTGCCAGCAGCGTAGCCGAGGGGGCTGGGTACGAGCAGTACTTC	CASSVAEGAGYEQYF
NA	TRBD2	TRBV12-3/TRBV12-4	TRBJ2-7	TGTGCCAGCAGTCCCCCGGGACTAGCGGGCGAGCAGTACTTC	CASSPPGLAGEQYF
NA	TRBD2	TRBV9	TRBJ2-7	TGTGCCAGCAGCGCGAGACTAGCTTCCTACGAGCAGTACTTC	CASSARLASYEQYF
NA	TRBD2	TRBV7-9	TRBJ2-5	TGTGCCAGCAGCTTAGGTGGCGGGGGGATCCAAGAGACCCAGTACTTC	CASSLGGGGIQETQYF
NA	NA	TRBV10-3	TRBJ2-1	TGTGCCATCAATGAACGGGCTCAAGATCCACCTCGGAATGAGCAGTTCTTC	CAINERAQDPPRNEQFF
NA	TRBD1	TRBV20-1	TRBJ1-5	TGCAGTGCTACGACAGGGGGCGATCAGCCCCAGCATTTT	CSATTGGDQPQHF
NA	NA	TRBV7-9	TRBJ1-2	TGTGCCAGCAGCCCTCTGGGGGGCTACACCTTC	CASSPLGGYTF
few	TRBD2	TRBV10-3	TRBJ2-3	TGTGCCATCAGTGAGCTGGGAGGGGAGGATACGCAGTATTTT	CAISELGGEDTQYF
NA	NA	TRBV7-3	TRBJ2-2	TGTGCCAGCAGCTTATACCAGTCCAACGCCGGGGAGCTGTTTTTT	CASSLYQSNAGELFF
NA	TRBD2	TRBV6-1	TRBJ2-1	TGTGCCAGCAGCTTCGAGGGCCTAGCGGGGGGAAACTCTTACAATGAGCAGTTCTTC	CASSFEGLAGGNSYNEQFF
few	NA	TRBV20-1	TRBJ1-2	TGCAGTGCTACGGCCCCTCGAGAGGGTGCTAACTATGGCTACACCTTC	CSATAPREGANYGYTF
medium-sized	NA	TRBV20-1	TRBJ2-3	TGCAGTGCTGAATGGGGGACTTCCCGCACAGATACGCAGTATTTT	CSAEWGTSRTDTQYF
NA	NA	TRBV18	TRBJ2-1	TGTGCCAGCTCAACTAGAACCACAAATGAGCAGTTCTTC	CASSTRTTNEQFF
NA	NA	TRBV10-3	TRBJ2-3	TGTGCCATCAGTGAGTCGACTCGGGGGGATACGCAGTATTTT	CAISESTRGDTQYF
NA	NA	TRBV15	TRBJ1-1	TGTGCCACCAGCAGGGTACTGGGGGACACTGAAGCTTTCTTT	CATSRVLGDTEAFF
NA	NA	TRBV20-1	TRBJ1-1	TGCAGTGCTAGGGCGTGGGGGAGGAGGTCCAGGGTGGACACTGAAGCTTTCTTT	CSARAWGRRSRVDTEAFF